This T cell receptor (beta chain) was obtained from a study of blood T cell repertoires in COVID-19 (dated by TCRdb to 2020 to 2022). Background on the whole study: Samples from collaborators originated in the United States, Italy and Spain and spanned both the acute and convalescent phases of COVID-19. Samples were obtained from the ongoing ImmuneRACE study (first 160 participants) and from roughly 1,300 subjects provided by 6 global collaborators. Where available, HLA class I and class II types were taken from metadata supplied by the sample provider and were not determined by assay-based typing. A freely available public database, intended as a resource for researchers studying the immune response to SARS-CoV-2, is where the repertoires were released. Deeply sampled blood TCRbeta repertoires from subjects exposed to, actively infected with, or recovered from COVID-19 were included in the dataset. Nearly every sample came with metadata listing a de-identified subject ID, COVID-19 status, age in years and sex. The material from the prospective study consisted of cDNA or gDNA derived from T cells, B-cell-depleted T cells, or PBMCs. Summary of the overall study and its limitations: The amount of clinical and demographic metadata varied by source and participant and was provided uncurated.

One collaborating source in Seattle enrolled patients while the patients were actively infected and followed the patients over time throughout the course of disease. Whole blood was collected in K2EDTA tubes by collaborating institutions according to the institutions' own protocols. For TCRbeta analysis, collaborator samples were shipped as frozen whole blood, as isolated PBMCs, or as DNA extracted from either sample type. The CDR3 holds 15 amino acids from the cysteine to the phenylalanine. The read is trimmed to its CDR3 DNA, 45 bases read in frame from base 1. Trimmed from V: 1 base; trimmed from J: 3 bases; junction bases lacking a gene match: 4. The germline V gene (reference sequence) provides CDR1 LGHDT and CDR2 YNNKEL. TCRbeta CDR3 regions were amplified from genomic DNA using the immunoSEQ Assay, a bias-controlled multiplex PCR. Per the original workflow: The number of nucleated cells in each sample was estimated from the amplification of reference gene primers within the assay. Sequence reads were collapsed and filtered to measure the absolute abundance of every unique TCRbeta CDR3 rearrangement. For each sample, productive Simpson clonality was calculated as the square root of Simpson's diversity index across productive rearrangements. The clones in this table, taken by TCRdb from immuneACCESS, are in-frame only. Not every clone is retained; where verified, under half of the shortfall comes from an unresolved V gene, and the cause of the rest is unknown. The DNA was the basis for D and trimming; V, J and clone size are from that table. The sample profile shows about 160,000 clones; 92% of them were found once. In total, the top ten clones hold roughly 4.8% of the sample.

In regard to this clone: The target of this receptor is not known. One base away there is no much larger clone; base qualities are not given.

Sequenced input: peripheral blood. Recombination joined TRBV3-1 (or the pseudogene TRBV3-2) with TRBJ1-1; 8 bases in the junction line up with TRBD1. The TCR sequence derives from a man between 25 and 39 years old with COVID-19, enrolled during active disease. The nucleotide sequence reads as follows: TGTGCCAGCAGCCAAGGGACAGGGAGGGACACTGAAGCTTTCTTT. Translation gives CASSQGTGRDTEAFF.